The present TCR beta chain was sequenced within a study of T cell clonality in common variable immunodeficiency. Study-wide results and caveats: Fewer deletions and N-nucleotide insertions were reportedly seen in common variable immunodeficiency TCR beta sequences.

Ten or more counts support this clone. What it binds is not known. Blood samples were heparinized, roughly 5 to 9 ml per donor. Clones were read by immunoSEQ multiplex PCR, and TCRdb kept only the in-frame ones, dropping some. Altogether over 30,000 clones were found in the sample, and no singletons occur. This sequence was found in a person aged 18 to 70 in good health. Sequencing was carried out using peripheral blood mononuclear cells.

The CDR3 DNA, read in part, is TGTGCCAGCAGTGTTGGACTAGCGGGGGCCTACGAG. Protein sequence: CASSVGLAGAYE. The entire CDR3 is CASSVGLAGAYEQYF. The chain has TRBV6-1 and TRBJ2-7; 13 bases align to TRBD2. With the read ending 3 residues before the CDR3 end, the germline J gene is used to fill in that end. The CDR3 extends over 15 amino acids. In germline, CDR1 is MNHNS, CDR2 SASEGT. V dropped 4 bases and J dropped 2; count of bases not matched to a gene: 2.